The clone carrying this T cell receptor (beta chain) was observed at least ten times. Its antigen remains unidentified. Unique molecular identifiers were used to barcode this TCRbeta library. In TCRdb, the PCR reads were re-called with MiXCR into one record per CDR3 protein. The profile shows more than 200,000 distinct CDR3 sequences, roughly a quarter of them singletons. The entry originates in a study of T-cell reconstitution after alpha-beta-depleted transplantation in children. Germline CDR1 SGHRS, CDR2 YFSETQ. The CDR3 covers 16 residues. The V gene end was trimmed by 0 bases and the J gene end by 3 bases; junction bases not matched to a gene: 5. Study-wide results and caveats: Hyperexpanded clones declined; after one year, newly produced T cells mostly supplied diversity.

The TCR originated in a female patient aged 2-10 years who had a stem cell transplant for congenital amegakaryocytic thrombocytopenia, so the T cells may come from the graft donor. This chain connects TRBV5-1 to TRBJ2-2, with TRBD2 matching 7 bases. The sample was PBMCs, mostly from graft donor cells, taken 360 days after TCRalphabeta/CD19-depleted stem cell transplant. The CDR3, as DNA: TGCGCCAGCAGCTTGGCGAGCGGGGTACACACCGGGGAGCTGTTTTTT. This translates into CASSLASGVHTGELFF.